The 32 T cell receptor beta chains presented below share a single source sample, sequenced in a study of cytomegalovirus exposure and HLA in healthy donors. The PCR had 60 Vbeta and 13 Jbeta primers. Libraries were prepared by immunoSEQ multiplex PCR; TCRdb keeps only in-frame clonotypes and omits some of them. The sample holds 100,000 to 150,000 clones, about four fifths seen once. The sequencing sample was made of PBMCs. The source is a woman aged 50 to 60 in good health and CMV-seropositive.

V gene TRBV11-2 combines with J gene TRBJ2-3; 12 bases line up with TRBD2. V dropped 4 bases and J dropped 8; count of bases not matched to a gene: 10. Germline values: CDR1 SGHAT, CDR2 FQNNGV. This CDR3 spans 16 amino acids. Here the CDR3 reads CASSSTSGGKRGTQYF. CDR3 nucleotide sequence: TGTGCCAGCAGCTCCACTAGCGGGGGGAAAAGGGGTACGCAGTATTTT.

This chain joins TRBV19 and TRBJ1-1; 8 bases align to TRBD1. The CDR3 spans 14 residues. Germline values: CDR1 LNHDA, CDR2 SQIVND (reference sequence). Losses at the gene ends were 7 bases for V and 2 bases for J; bases not matched to a gene: 6. Here the CDR3 DNA reads TGTGCCAGTACAGGTGGACAGGGAAACACTGAAGCTTTCTTT. It yields the protein CASTGGQGNTEAFF.

This clone was seen just once. V and J are TRBV7-9 and TRBJ1-2, with 10 bases that match TRBD1. The CDR3 loop spans 13 amino acids. The V and J ends lost 4 bases and 8 bases, in that order; junction bases with no gene match: 4. Germline assignment: CDR1 SEHNR and CDR2 FQNEAQ (reference sequence). CDR3 region: CASSSDRGIGYTF. The CDR3 DNA sequence: TGTGCCAGCAGCTCGGACAGGGGGATCGGCTACACCTTC.

This clone was counted between two and nine times. The V gene is TRBV7-2, the J gene TRBJ2-7; 8 bases match TRBD1. CDR1 is SGHTA, CDR2 FQGNSA, per germline. The CDR3 covers 14 residues. With V trimmed by 5 bases and J by 3 bases, 6 bases remained unmatched. DNA of the CDR3: TGTGCCAGCAGCCTGGGACAGGCAAGCTACGAGCAGTACTTC. It encodes CASSLGQASYEQYF.

This clone was recorded a few times. The chain employs TRBV5-6 and TRBJ2-2; D gene uncertain. The germline V gene has CDR1 SGHDT and CDR2 YYEEEE. The CDR3 consists of 11 residues. V lost 6 bases and J 7 bases, leaving 7 bases between the germline ends. DNA for the CDR3: TGTGCCAGCACCAGAGGCGGGGAGCTGTTTTTT. Its translation is CASTRGGELFF.

The CDR3 DNA sequence: TGTGCCAGCAGCTTAATTCTCACAGATACGCAGTATTTT. It yields the protein CASSLILTDTQYF. This chain joins TRBV7-3 and TRBJ2-3; D remains unclear. CDR3 length: 13 amino acids. V was shortened by 1 base and J by 2 bases, with 4 bases between the two germline ends. The germline V gene encodes CDR1 SGHTA and CDR2 FQGTGA.

The chain employs TRBV18 and TRBJ1-5, with D possibly being TRBD1 (5 bases). The CDR3 covers 14 residues. V dropped 5 bases and J dropped 5 bases, with 13 bases sitting between them. Germline V gene sequence: CDR1 KGHSH, CDR2 LQKENI. The CDR3 DNA reads TGTGCCAGCTCATCGGATAGGGGTTATCAGCCCCAGCATTTT. As protein: CASSSDRGYQPQHF.

This rearrangement joins TRBV7-2 to TRBJ1-1, with TRBD1 matching 8 bases. Germline V gene lookup returns CDR1 SGHTA and CDR2 FQGNSA. The CDR3 has 12 amino acids. V lost 3 bases, J lost 11 bases, and 5 bases stayed unmatched. The CDR3: CASSFQGAQAFF. The DNA of the CDR3 is TGTGCCAGCAGCTTCCAGGGGGCGCAGGCTTTCTTT.

The chain has TRBV25-1 and TRBJ1-1; D is possibly TRBD1 (5 bases). Germline V gene lookup returns CDR1 MGHDK and CDR2 SYGVNS. V was clipped by 5 bases and J by 5 bases, with 21 bases between them. The CDR3 length is 16 residues. CDR3 sequence: CASSPRGEGARTEAFF. CDR3 nucleotide sequence: TGTGCCAGCAGTCCTCGCGGCGAAGGGGCGAGAACTGAAGCTTTCTTT.

This chain joins TRBV2 and TRBJ2-2, with a possible D match to TRBD2 (6 bases). Germline values: CDR1 SNHLY, CDR2 FYNNEI. There are 16 residues in the CDR3. V was shortened by 4 bases and J by 7 bases, with 19 bases between the two germline ends. CDR3 protein: CASSGLLGSGFGELFF. The CDR3 DNA sequence: TGTGCCAGCAGTGGGCTACTCGGGAGTGGATTCGGGGAGCTGTTTTTT.

A remark on this clone: One junction end does not reproduce the germline sequence, and a read error may be involved. The chain links TRBV7-7 to TRBJ2-1, with TRBD2 as a possible D gene (5 bases). This CDR3 spans 14 amino acids. Germline CDR1 is SSHAT and CDR2 is FNYEAQ (reference sequence). CDR3 sequence: CASSLGLGNNEQFF. The DNA of the CDR3 is TGTGCTAGCAGCTTAGGACTGGGTAACAATGAGCAGTTCTTC.

As DNA, the CDR3 is TGTGCCAGCAGCGCCCAGGGGAGGGCTGAAAAACTGTTTTTT. It yields the protein CASSAQGRAEKLFF. This chain links TRBV9 with TRBJ1-4, with a possible D match to TRBD1 (6 bases). The CDR3 totals 14 residues. The germline V gene encodes CDR1 SGDLS and CDR2 YYNGEE. V was pared by 3 bases and J by 7 bases, with 13 bases between. The entire variable domain, with the rest obtained from reference TRBV9 and TRBJ1-4, is as follows: DSGVTQTPKHLITATGQRVTLRCSPRSGDLSVYWYQQSLDQGLQFLIQYYNGEERAKGNILERFSAQQFPDLHSELNLSSLELGDSALYFCASSAQGRAEKLFFGSGTQLSVL.

The chain is built from TRBV13 and TRBJ2-3; 7 bases match TRBD1. CDR1 is PRHDT, CDR2 FYEKMQ, per germline (reference sequence). V shed 5 bases and J 1 base; nucleotides not matched to a gene: 3. The CDR3 is 14 residues long. CDR3 region: CASSAGQGTDTQYF. In DNA, the CDR3 is TGTGCCAGCAGCGCCGGACAGGGCACAGATACGCAGTATTTT. Filled out from reference TRBV13 and TRBJ2-3, the complete variable domain reads AAGVIQSPRHLIKEKRETATLKCYPIPRHDTVYWYQQGPGQDPQFLISFYEKMQSDKGSIPDRFSAQQFSDYHSELNMSSLELGDSALYFCASSAGQGTDTQYFGPGTRLTVL.

The V gene is TRBV6-5, the J gene TRBJ2-7, with TRBD1 matching over 7 bases. J was trimmed by 1 base and V by 4 bases; bases with no gene match: 4. Germline V gene lookup returns CDR1 MNHEY and CDR2 SVGAGI. The CDR3 totals 14 residues. The CDR3 loop is CASSFTGESYEQYF. CDR3 in DNA: TGTGCCAGCAGTTTTACAGGGGAGTCCTACGAGCAGTACTTC.

The chain couples TRBV7-2 to TRBJ1-2; D is possibly TRBD1 (6 bases). Trimming shortened V by 3 bases and J by 8 bases, and 16 bases separated the two germline ends. Germline loops: CDR1 SGHTA, CDR2 FQGNSA. This CDR3 has 14 amino acids. CDR3 in amino acids: CASSLGGLLGGYTF. The CDR3 coding sequence is TGTGCCAGCAGCTTGGGGGGGCTACTCGGGGGCTACACCTTC.

J is TRBJ1-2 and V is TRBV4-3, with a tentative D call TRBD1 (5 bases). The CDR3 consists of 13 residues. Germline assignment: CDR1 LGHNA and CDR2 YSLEER. Trimming took 0 bases from V and 7 from J, leaving 9 bases between them. Here the CDR3 DNA reads TGCGCCAGCAGCCAAGACGCAGGGTTTGGCTACACCTTC. It encodes CASSQDAGFGYTF.

This clone has more than one count but fewer than ten. The V gene is TRBV5-1, the J gene TRBJ2-3; TRBD1 matches 7 bases. Germline-derived CDR1 and CDR2 are SGHRS and YFSETQ. This CDR3 region has 12 residues. After removal of 5 bases from V and 3 bases from J, the junction contained 0 bases not matched to a gene. CDR3 protein: CASRGQTDTQYF. The CDR3 nucleotides read TGCGCCAGCAGGGGACAGACAGATACGCAGTATTTT.

The chain recombines TRBV19 with TRBJ2-7; weak D call: TRBD1 (5 bases). The germline gives CDR1 LNHDA, CDR2 SQIVND (reference sequence). Trimming shortened V by 3 bases and J by 2 bases, and 14 bases separated the two germline ends. CDR3 length: 15 amino acids. The CDR3 nucleotides are TGTGCCAGTAGTATCTCTTGGGGCAGTCCCTACGAGCAGTACTTC. Protein product: CASSISWGSPYEQYF.

The chain links TRBV5-6 to TRBJ1-3; D not certain. The CDR3 is 14 residues long. Germline V gene lookup returns CDR1 SGHDT and CDR2 YYEEEE. V shed 3 bases and J shed 1 base, with 8 bases lying between them. The CDR3 protein is CASSWRKSGNTIYF. In DNA form, the CDR3 reads TGTGCCAGCAGCTGGAGGAAGTCTGGAAACACCATATATTTT.

The CDR3 nucleotides read TGTGCCAGCAGTGAACTAGCGGGGGCCGTGGGAGATACGCAGTATTTT. It encodes CASSELAGAVGDTQYF. The chain carries TRBV2 and TRBJ2-3, with 10 bases fitting TRBD2. Germline trimming cut 2 bases from V and 5 bases from J; bases unmatched to any gene: 7. The germline V gene encodes CDR1 SNHLY and CDR2 FYNNEI. The CDR3 contains 16 residues.

This chain uses TRBV30 with TRBJ2-7; D gene ambiguous. CDR3 length: 11 amino acids. Trimming cost V 0 bases and J 3 bases, with 3 bases left between them. Germline V gene lookup returns CDR1 GTSNPN and CDR2 SVGIG (reference sequence). The CDR3 nucleotides read TGTGCCTGGAGTGTACTCTACGAGCAGTACTTC. Amino acids: CAWSVLYEQYF.

Only one count was recorded for this clone. This sequence joins TRBV20-1 and TRBJ1-2, with D uncertain. Germline V gives CDR1 DFQATT, CDR2 SNEGSKA (reference sequence). This CDR3 contains 11 residues. V was trimmed by 5 bases and J by 4 bases, leaving 8 bases between them. The CDR3 spells CSAPSGYGYTF. The CDR3, as DNA: TGCAGTGCTCCCTCCGGCTATGGCTACACCTTC.

The chain has TRBV7-2 and TRBJ2-3; tentative D call: TRBD2 (5 bases). Per germline, CDR1 SGHTA and CDR2 FQGNSA. V shed 5 bases and J shed 2 bases, with 14 bases lying between them. CDR3 size: 15 residues. DNA of the CDR3: TGTGCCAGCAGCCGTACGGGGTCTCTCACAGATACGCAGTATTTT. Protein product: CASSRTGSLTDTQYF.

This chain links TRBV4-2 with TRBJ2-2; 10 nucleotides line up with TRBD2. This CDR3 spans 17 amino acids. Trimming took 0 bases from V and 0 from J; bases not matched to a gene: 1. Germline CDR1 is LGHNA and CDR2 is YNFKEQ. The CDR3 sequence is CASSQDGLAANTGELFF. In DNA, the CDR3 is TGTGCCAGCAGCCAAGATGGACTAGCGGCGAACACCGGGGAGCTGTTTTTT.

This clone was counted between two and nine times. The chain joins TRBV4-2 to TRBJ2-1, with 12 nucleotides matching TRBD2. Germline loops: CDR1 LGHNA, CDR2 YNFKEQ. V gave up 0 bases and J gave up 0 bases; unmatched junction bases: 9. CDR3 size: 20 residues. The CDR3 region is CASSQDRLAGGPHSYNEQFF. The CDR3 bases are TGTGCCAGCAGCCAAGATCGCCTAGCGGGAGGGCCTCACTCCTACAATGAGCAGTTCTTC.

The chain recombines TRBV10-3 with TRBJ2-1; 9 nucleotides agree with TRBD1. The CDR3 is 14 amino acids. Germline assignment: CDR1 ENHRY and CDR2 SYGVKD. V shed 2 bases, J shed 5 bases, and the junction held 1 base outside the gene matches. The CDR3 nucleotides are TGTGCCATCAGTGAGAGACAGGGGGACAATGAGCAGTTCTTC. The encoded protein is CAISERQGDNEQFF.

The V gene is TRBV28, the J gene TRBJ1-1, with a possible D match to TRBD1 (5 bases). CDR3 length equals 17 residues. The germline V gene encodes CDR1 MDHEN and CDR2 SYDVKM. The V end lost 1 base, the J end lost 0 bases, and 15 bases lay between the germline ends. CDR3 protein: CASSLFMPTAMNTEAFF. CDR3 DNA sequence: TGTGCCAGCAGTTTATTCATGCCGACAGCCATGAACACTGAAGCTTTCTTT.

This chain joins TRBV7-8 and TRBJ2-7; a possible D gene is TRBD1 (6 bases). The germline CDR1 and CDR2 sequences are SGHVS and FQNEAQ. The CDR3 has 15 residues. The V and J ends lost 8 bases and 2 bases respectively, with 19 bases between them. The CDR3 nucleotides are TGTGCCAGCTCCCTATCACCAGGGGCGACCTACGAGCAGTACTTC. Its protein is CASSLSPGATYEQYF.

This chain connects TRBV7-9 to TRBJ2-3; tentatively, D is TRBD2 (5 bases). V lost 4 bases and J lost 0, with 8 bases in between. This CDR3 has 14 residues. CDR1 is SEHNR and CDR2 is FQNEAQ in the germline V gene (reference sequence). The CDR3 loop is CASSSERSTDTQYF. CDR3 nucleotide sequence: TGTGCCAGCAGCTCCGAGCGGAGCACAGATACGCAGTATTTT.

The V call is TRBV15, the J call TRBJ1-2, with TRBD1 matching 7 bases. This CDR3 comprises 17 residues. The J segment lost 5 bases and the V segment lost 0 bases, leaving 12 bases of the junction unmatched. Germline CDR1 and CDR2: LNHNV and YYDKDF (reference sequence). The CDR3 DNA follows: TGTGCCACCAGCAGAGAGGATAAAGGGGGCGCTGAGTATGGCTACACCTTC. Its translation is CATSREDKGGAEYGYTF.

The chain employs TRBV6-6 and TRBJ2-7; D unresolved. The germline V gene encodes CDR1 MNHNY and CDR2 SVGAGI (reference sequence). The CDR3 runs 14 residues. V gave up 7 bases and J gave up 4 bases, with 17 bases separating them. For the CDR3, the DNA is TGTGCCAGCACCCTTGGCCCCTTAAGTTACGAGCAGTACTTC. It yields the protein CASTLGPLSYEQYF.

The chain joins TRBV7-8 to TRBJ1-1, with 9 positions matching TRBD1. The CDR3 is 15 amino acids. Germline-derived CDR1 and CDR2 are SGHVS and FQNEAQ. V shed 4 bases, J shed 3 bases, and the junction held 6 bases outside the gene matches. This CDR3 is CASSSLQGADTEAFF. The CDR3 DNA reads as TGTGCCAGCAGCTCCCTACAGGGGGCGGACACTGAAGCTTTCTTT.